Shown below are 11 T cell receptor beta chains from a single sample sequenced in a study of control samples from healthy donors and cancer patients. TCRdb's table, derived via immunoSEQ multiplex PCR, lists solely in-frame clones and lacks some. The sample has 100,000 to 150,000 clones, roughly 92% seen once. Specimen: blood. Receptors originate from a man between 18 and 35 years old in good health.

The J gene is TRBJ2-3, the V gene TRBV7-2; 9 positions agree with TRBD2. CDR3 length equals 16 residues. The V segment lost 5 bases and the J segment 1 base; nucleotides outside the gene matches: 7. Germline V CDR1 and CDR2: SGHTA, FQGNSA. This CDR3 is CASSARTSAGTDTQYF. The CDR3, as DNA: TGTGCCAGCAGCGCTCGGACTAGCGCGGGCACAGATACGCAGTATTTT.

This sequence joins TRBV29-1 and TRBJ1-1, with a tentative D call TRBD1 (5 bases). CDR3 length: 14 amino acids. Germline V gives CDR1 SQVTM, CDR2 ANQGSEA. Trimming pared 0 bases from V and 11 bases from J, leaving 19 bases between. CDR3 DNA: TGCAGCGTTGAAGAGGCCGGCCGGGGGGTTCAGGCTTTCTTT. Amino acid sequence: CSVEEAGRGVQAFF. The variable domain in full, completed from reference TRBV29-1 and TRBJ1-1, reads SAVISQKPSRDICQRGTSLTIQCQVDSQVTMMFWYRQQPGQSLTLIATANQGSEATYESGFVIDKFPISRPNLTFSTLTVSNMSPEDSSIYLCSVEEAGRGVQAFFGQGTRLTVV.

The V gene is TRBV10-3, the J gene TRBJ2-5; 7 nucleotides align to TRBD1. Germline CDR1 reads ENHRY; CDR2 reads SYGVKD. The CDR3 extends over 15 amino acids. Trimming at V came to 3 bases and at J to 2 bases, leaving 6 bases not matched to a gene. The CDR3 here is CAISDVAGGQETQYF. CDR3 DNA: TGTGCCATCAGTGACGTGGCAGGGGGACAAGAGACCCAGTACTTC.

Remarks on this clone: The junction departs from germline at one end; a sequencing error may be responsible. The rearrangement links TRBV15 to TRBJ2-7; either TRBD1 or TRBD2 may fit D (5 bases each). From germline, CDR1 is LNHNV and CDR2 YYDKDF (reference sequence). There are 15 residues in the CDR3. The chain's CDR3 is CATRRGVGPEDEQYF. The CDR3 DNA reads as TGTGCCACCAGGAGAGGGGTGGGCCCAGAAGATGAGCAGTACTTC.

The chain recombines TRBV2 with TRBJ2-2; TRBD1 agrees at 7 bases. Looked up from germline, CDR1 is SNHLY and CDR2 is FYNNEI. Trimming at V came to 8 bases and at J to 4 bases, leaving 10 bases not matched to a gene. The CDR3 length is 15 residues. In DNA, the CDR3 is TGTGCCAGCCGTTCAAGACAGGGCCTCACCGGGGAGCTGTTTTTT. Encoded protein: CASRSRQGLTGELFF.

V is TRBV18 and J is TRBJ1-4; unclear D gene. The CDR3 runs to 15 residues. V lost 3 bases and J 0 bases, leaving 8 bases between the germline ends. CDR1 and CDR2 from the germline V gene are KGHSH and LQKENI. The CDR3 region is CASSPGFSTNEKLFF. The CDR3 DNA reads as TGTGCCAGCTCACCCGGCTTCTCAACTAATGAAAAACTGTTTTTT.

The chain combines TRBV6-5 with TRBJ1-6; D is unresolved. The CDR3 is 12 residues long. Germline V gene lookup returns CDR1 MNHEY and CDR2 SVGAGI. V lost 4 bases and J lost 5, with 3 bases in between. This chain's CDR3 is CASSSHNSPLHF. The CDR3 bases are TGTGCCAGCAGTTCCCATAATTCACCCCTCCACTTT.

The rearrangement uses TRBV25-1 and TRBJ1-5; D gene unclear. CDR3 length: 12 residues. The V gene lost 5 bases and the J gene lost 6 bases, with 8 bases spanning the gap. The V gene's germline CDR1 is MGHDK and CDR2 SYGVNS. CDR3 in amino acids: CASSRAGQPQHF. CDR3 coding DNA: TGTGCCAGCAGTAGGGCTGGTCAGCCCCAGCATTTT.

Points on this clone: An end of the junction does not agree with germline; a read error may underlie this. This rearrangement joins TRBV15 to TRBJ1-1, with TRBD1 matching 7 bases. The CDR3 covers 15 residues. CDR1 is LNHNV and CDR2 is YYDKDF in the germline V gene (reference sequence). The CDR3 here is CAASSREGAQTEAFF. The CDR3 DNA reads TGTGCCGCCAGCAGTAGGGAGGGGGCGCAAACTGAAGCTTTCTTT.

The rearrangement uses TRBV4-1 and TRBJ1-5; D gene unclear. The V gene's germline CDR1 is MGHRA and CDR2 YSYEKL. This CDR3 is 16 amino acids long. Trimming left V 4 bases short and J 7 bases short, with 20 bases between. The chain's CDR3 is CASSLQLDPLGQPQHF. CDR3 DNA sequence: TGCGCCAGCAGCCTACAATTAGACCCCCTGGGGCAGCCCCAGCATTTT.

The chain employs TRBV5-4 and TRBJ2-2; TRBD2 matches 9 bases. The length of the CDR3 is 16 residues. CDR1 SGHNT and CDR2 YYREEE come from the germline V gene (reference sequence). The junction had 1 base not matched to a gene; V was cut back by 0 bases and J by 1 base. Here the CDR3 reads CASSLGAGGNTGELFF. CDR3 sequence (DNA): TGTGCCAGCAGCTTGGGAGCGGGGGGGAACACCGGGGAGCTGTTTTTT.